The 18 T cell receptor beta chains presented below share a single source sample, sequenced in a study of tumor and adjacent non-tumor tissue in lung cancer. TCRbeta libraries were built with three rounds of nested PCR, modified from ARM-PCR. TCRdb itself ran the multiplex PCR reads through MiXCR, one entry per CDR3 protein. The table includes about 120,000 distinct CDR3 sequences, about 66% detected once. RNA was extracted from bulk tissue without any cell sorting. Material: lung tumor tissue. These receptors all come from a man between 25 and 39 years old with non-small cell lung cancer.

Of note for this clonotype: A much larger clone is a single base away; this may be a read error. The V and J genes are TRBV20-1 and TRBJ1-5; 9 bases agree with TRBD1. This CDR3 is 16 amino acids long. Per germline, CDR1 DFQATT and CDR2 SNEGSKA (reference sequence). The CDR3 reads CSAGDPGQGLNQPQHF. As DNA, the CDR3 is TGCAGTGCTGGAGATCCGGGACAGGGACTTAATCAGCCCCAGCATTTT.

The V gene is TRBV11-2, the J gene TRBJ2-3, with D possibly matching TRBD2 (6 bases). Between the trimmed V and J ends, which lost 9 bases and 5 bases, there was a span of 18 bases. Germline V gene sequence: CDR1 SGHAT, CDR2 FQNNGV. This CDR3 region has 14 residues. CDR3 sequence (DNA): TGTGCCAGTCGCGGGATCCCGGTGGGAGATACGCAGTATTTT. It specifies CASRGIPVGDTQYF.

The CDR3 nucleotides are TGTGCCAGCAGCTTAAACCAGCAAGAGACCCAGTACTTC. Its protein is CASSLNQQETQYF. This chain joins TRBV7-3 and TRBJ2-5; D not resolved. The germline V and J ends were trimmed by 1 base and 2 bases, with 5 bases remaining between them. Germline loops: CDR1 SGHTA, CDR2 FQGTGA. The CDR3 totals 13 residues.

The gene calls are TRBV29-1 and TRBJ1-2; D may be TRBD1 (5 bases). Germline CDR1 is SQVTM and CDR2 is ANQGSEA. CDR3 size: 13 residues. Trimming removed 7 bases from V and 8 bases from J, with 20 bases in between. CDR3 residues: CSGGKWGGEGYTF. DNA of the CDR3: TGCAGCGGGGGGAAGTGGGGTGGTGAGGGCTACACCTTC.

This clonotype was picked up one time. It is likely a read error, because the conserved phenylalanine at the end of the CDR3 is missing. CDR3 in amino acids: CSVGTRDTFYTQYL. The DNA for the CDR3 is TGCAGCGTAGGAACGCGAGACACCTTTTATACGCAGTATCTT. The rearrangement uses TRBV20-1 and TRBJ2-3; D not resolved. CDR1 DFQATT and CDR2 SNEGSKA come from the germline V gene (reference sequence). There are 14 residues in the CDR3.

As for this clonotype: The junction does not match germline at one end; this may be a read error. The V and J genes are TRBV2 and TRBJ2-3; D assignment may be TRBD1 or TRBD2 (5 bases each). The CDR3 has 15 amino acids. From germline, CDR1 is SNHLY and CDR2 FYNNEI. The CDR3: CATVAGTESTATQYF. The DNA for the CDR3 is TGTGCCACCGTGGCCGGGACGGAAAGCACAGCTACGCAGTATTTT.

The chain links TRBV11-2 to TRBJ1-5, with a weak D call TRBD1 (5 bases). The length of the CDR3 is 14 residues. V lost 5 bases and J 5 bases, leaving 13 bases between the germline ends. CDR1 and CDR2 (germline): SGHAT, FQNNGV. The CDR3 DNA is TGTGCCAGCAGCAAGAGCAGGGTCGATCAGCCCCAGCATTTT. Translation: CASSKSRVDQPQHF.

In this sample, this clonotype turned up a few times. It may be a read error: a sequence one base away is much more abundant. The chain links TRBV20-1 to TRBJ2-2; TRBD1 matches at 11 bases. Germline assignment: CDR1 DFQATT and CDR2 SNEGSKA (reference sequence). With 6 bases clipped from V and 7 bases from J, the junction kept 7 bases outside the gene matches. This CDR3 has 14 amino acids. The CDR3, as DNA: TGCAGTGCGCGGACAGGGGGCACCATCGGGGAGCTGTTTTTT. Translation: CSARTGGTIGELFF.

To note about this clonotype: A much larger clone sits a single nucleotide away, making a read error possible. The V call is TRBV10-2, the J call TRBJ2-7; 9 nucleotides agree with TRBD2. Germline lookup yields CDR1 WSHSY and CDR2 SAAADI. This CDR3 has 15 residues. The CDR3 region has the DNA TGCGCCAGCAGTGAGATCCTAGCGGGGACCTACGTGCAGTACTTC. As protein: CASSEILAGTYVQYF.

As concerns this clonotype: No conserved phenylalanine or tryptophan is present at the end of the CDR3, so a read error is the likely explanation. The genes are TRBV7-8 and TRBJ1-2; D call uncertain. The CDR3 runs 15 residues. V gave up 1 base and J gave up 4 bases, with 13 bases separating them. Germline V gene data show CDR1 as SGHVS and CDR2 as FQNEAQ. CDR3 in DNA: TGTGCCAGCAGCTTAGGTGGTGCGGATAGCTATGGCTACACCTCC. The encoded protein is CASSLGGADSYGYTS.

In this sample, this clonotype turned up a few times. The junction departs from germline at one end; a sequencing error may be responsible. The CDR3 region is CSVKFANMNIEAFF. The CDR3 region has the DNA TGCAGCGTTAAATTTGCGAACATGAACATTGAAGCTTTCTTT. The chain combines TRBV29-1 with TRBJ1-1; no reliable D call. The germline gives CDR1 SQVTM, CDR2 ANQGSEA. The CDR3 totals 14 residues.

To note about this clonotype: A much larger clone lies a single base off, so this may be a read error. This rearrangement joins TRBV13 to TRBJ1-4; weak D call: TRBD1 (5 bases). V was clipped by 3 bases and J by 11 bases, with 16 bases between them. There are 14 residues in the CDR3. Germline lookup yields CDR1 PRHDT and CDR2 FYEKMQ (reference sequence). CDR3 in amino acids: CASSLGRDRDKLFF. DNA of the CDR3: TGTGCCAGCAGCTTGGGCAGGGACCGTGACAAACTGTTTTTT.

Details on this clonotype: Being one base from a much bigger clone, this may be a read error. The chain links TRBV12-3 or TRBV12-4 to TRBJ1-5; 8 nucleotides agree with TRBD1. The CDR3 is 15 amino acids. CDR3 DNA sequence: TGTACCAGCAGTCCCGACAGGGGAGAAGGTCAGCCCCAGCATTTT. Translation gives CTSSPDRGEGQPQHF.

Ten or more counts support this clonotype. The chain carries TRBV4-2 and TRBJ2-7, with TRBD2 identical over 16 bases. This CDR3 is built from 16 residues. The V segment lost 0 bases and the J segment 6 bases; nucleotides outside the gene matches: 2. Germline V gene data show CDR1 as LGHNA and CDR2 as YNFKEQ. The CDR3 here is CASSQEGTSGGGEQYF. The CDR3 DNA reads as TGTGCCAGCAGCCAAGAAGGGACTAGCGGGGGGGGCGAGCAGTACTTC.

This clonotype was found many times. The chain uses TRBV20-1 and TRBJ2-5; D assignment may be TRBD1 or TRBD2 (5 bases each). Trimming removed 6 bases at V and 2 bases at J, with 19 bases between. CDR3 length: 15 amino acids. CDR1 and CDR2 (germline): DFQATT, SNEGSKA (reference sequence). Written as DNA, the CDR3 is TGCAGTGCCCATGAGCTGAGGGGAGATCAAGAGACCCAGTACTTC. Amino acids: CSAHELRGDQETQYF.

The J gene is TRBJ2-1, the V gene TRBV20-1, with D maybe TRBD2 (7 bases). There are 14 residues in the CDR3. The V end lost 3 bases, the J end lost 7 bases, and 16 bases lay between the germline ends. Germline values: CDR1 DFQATT, CDR2 SNEGSKA (reference sequence). CDR3 nucleotide sequence: TGCAGTGCTAGGACTTGCGGGGGCTATAATGAGCAGTTCTTC. Translated: CSARTCGGYNEQFF.

This clonotype was seen repeatedly, ten times or more. This chain uses TRBV4-3 with TRBJ2-1; D perhaps matches TRBD2 (5 bases). CDR3 length: 17 amino acids. The V gene's germline CDR1 is LGHNA and CDR2 YSLEER. V shed 0 bases and J shed 0 bases, with 12 bases lying between them. For the CDR3, the DNA is TGCGCCAGCAGCCAAGATCAGGACTGGAGCTCCTACAATGAGCAGTTCTTC. Protein: CASSQDQDWSSYNEQFF.

As concerns this clonotype: This may be a read error, as it is one base from a much larger clone. The rearrangement links TRBV4-1 to TRBJ2-7; D is unresolved. This CDR3 contains 13 residues. CDR1 is MGHRA and CDR2 is YSYEKL in the germline V gene. V shed 0 bases and J shed 4 bases, with 7 bases lying between them. CDR3 sequence reads: CASSQDRLYEQYF. CDR3 nucleotides: TGCGCCAGCAGCCAAGATCGGTTGTACGAGCAGTACTTC.